The 20 T cell receptor beta chains presented below share a single source sample, sequenced in a study of a mutant IDH1 vaccine in newly diagnosed glioma. Profiling relied on immunoSEQ multiplex PCR, and the TCRdb table lists in-frame clones only, not all of them. The profile shows tens of thousands of clones, approximately 80% of them singletons. Time point in this sample: week 47, end of study. The investigators gave 300 ug of mutant IDH1 20-mer peptide in each vaccine dose, together with topical imiquimod. Antigen specificity for these receptors is unknown. The sample was PBMCs, taken from a glioma patient whose treatment included an IDH1 peptide vaccine. The receptors originated from a woman between 35 and 50 years old with glioma. Some clones in this sample may be carry-over from other donors' samples.

The chain links TRBV5-4 to TRBJ2-5; 9 nucleotides align to TRBD2. The CDR3 extends over 16 amino acids. The ends lost 4 bases at V and 1 base at J; junction bases unmatched: 8. Germline-derived CDR1 and CDR2 are SGHNT and YYREEE (reference sequence). The CDR3 spells CASSPFSGRAQETQYF. In nucleotides, the CDR3 is TGTGCCAGCAGCCCCTTTAGCGGGAGAGCCCAAGAGACCCAGTACTTC.

This rearrangement joins TRBV5-4 to TRBJ2-2, with 13 bases lining up with TRBD2. J lost 7 bases, V lost 4 bases, and 10 bases had no gene match. The CDR3 totals 17 residues. Looked up from germline, CDR1 is SGHNT and CDR2 is YYREEE (reference sequence). This CDR3 reads CASSTTSGGALGGELFF. Here the CDR3 DNA reads TGTGCCAGCAGCACCACTAGCGGGGGGGCCTTAGGCGGGGAGCTGTTTTTT.

The rearrangement links TRBV2 to TRBJ2-1; 8 positions match TRBD1. V shed 5 bases and J 3 bases; nucleotides not matched to a gene: 12. Germline V gene data show CDR1 as SNHLY and CDR2 as FYNNEI. The CDR3 consists of 17 residues. Here the CDR3 DNA reads TGTGCCAGCAGTTTCTCTCCGAGACAGGGGATCTACAATGAGCAGTTCTTC. As protein: CASSFSPRQGIYNEQFF.

The chain joins TRBV2 to TRBJ1-5; TRBD1 matches at 7 bases. CDR3 length: 14 residues. CDR1 SNHLY and CDR2 FYNNEI come from the germline V gene. J was trimmed by 0 bases and V by 7 bases; bases with no gene match: 3. In DNA form, the CDR3 reads TGTGCCAGCAAGGGGGCCTATAGCAATCAGCCCCAGCATTTT. Its protein is CASKGAYSNQPQHF. Filled out from reference TRBV2 and TRBJ1-5, the complete variable domain reads EPEVTQTPSHQVTQMGQEVILRCVPISNHLYFYWYRQILGQKVEFLVSFYNNEISEKSEIFDDQFSVERPDGSNFTLKIRSTKLEDSAMYFCASKGAYSNQPQHFGDGTRLSIL.

The rearrangement joins TRBV12-5 to TRBJ1-2, with a weak D call TRBD1 (5 bases). Trimming shortened V by 6 bases and J by 8 bases, and 13 bases separated the two germline ends. The CDR3 loop spans 12 amino acids. Germline assignment: CDR1 LGHNT and CDR2 FRNRAP. The CDR3 spells CASGPLRGGYTF. CDR3 in DNA: TGTGCTAGTGGCCCGTTACGGGGCGGCTACACCTTC.

The CDR3 here is CASSDSGANVLTF. The CDR3 nucleotides read TGTGCCAGCAGTGACTCTGGGGCCAACGTCCTGACTTTC. The V gene is TRBV6-4, the J gene TRBJ2-6; D not resolved. The CDR3 is made up of 13 amino acids. Germline V lookup: CDR1 MRHNA, CDR2 SNTAGT. The V end lost 0 bases, the J end lost 3 bases, and 0 bases lay between the germline ends.

The chain uses TRBV27 and TRBJ1-2, with D unresolved. CDR1 is MNHEY and CDR2 is SMNVEV in the germline V gene (reference sequence). CDR3 size: 16 residues. The V and J ends lost 6 bases and 0 bases respectively, with 17 bases between them. The CDR3 sequence: CASRSGGVRPNYGYTF. The CDR3 DNA reads TGTGCCAGCAGGTCCGGTGGGGTCAGGCCTAACTATGGCTACACCTTC.

The chain has TRBV19 and TRBJ2-5; D may be TRBD2 (6 bases). This CDR3 spans 15 amino acids. The V gene's germline CDR1 is LNHDA and CDR2 SQIVND (reference sequence). V lost 1 base, J lost 5 bases, and 14 bases lay in between. CDR3 DNA: TGTGCCAGTAGTATAGCCCGGGGGAGTGGGGAGACCCAGTACTTC. Amino acid sequence: CASSIARGSGETQYF. The variable domain in full, completed from reference TRBV19 and TRBJ2-5, reads DGGITQSPKYLFRKEGQNVTLSCEQNLNHDAMYWYRQDPGQGLRLIYYSQIVNDFQKGDIAEGYSVSREKKESFPLTVTSAQKNPTAFYLCASSIARGSGETQYFGPGTRLLVL.

This rearrangement joins TRBV6-5 to TRBJ2-3; D uncertain. The germline V gene has CDR1 MNHEY and CDR2 SVGAGI. The V gene lost 5 bases and the J gene lost 2 bases, with 14 bases spanning the gap. The CDR3 consists of 15 residues. CDR3 bases: TGTGCCAGCAGTAACCTGACTCACAACACAGATACGCAGTATTTT. This gives the protein CASSNLTHNTDTQYF.

For the CDR3, the DNA is TGCGCCAGCAGCTTGCGGACAGGGGAGTATAATTCACCCCTCCACTTT. Protein sequence: CASSLRTGEYNSPLHF. The rearrangement joins TRBV5-1 to TRBJ1-6, with 9 bases that match TRBD1. This CDR3 comprises 16 residues. V lost 1 base to trimming and J lost 4 bases; unmatched junction nucleotides: 3. Germline CDR1 and CDR2: SGHRS and YFSETQ.

The chain has TRBV5-1 and TRBJ2-3; 10 nucleotides match TRBD2. Trimming took 3 bases from V and 3 from J; bases not matched to a gene: 7. Germline V gives CDR1 SGHRS, CDR2 YFSETQ. This CDR3 has 16 amino acids. The CDR3 bases are TGCGCCAGCAGCTCCATTCAGCGGGGGGGGACAGATACGCAGTATTTT. Its protein product is CASSSIQRGGTDTQYF.

The V call is TRBV9, the J call TRBJ2-1; weak D call: TRBD2 (6 bases). V was shortened by 0 bases and J by 4 bases, with 11 bases between the two germline ends. The CDR3 extends over 15 amino acids. Germline lookup yields CDR1 SGDLS and CDR2 YYNGEE. The CDR3 DNA reads as TGTGCCAGCAGCGTAGACAAGGGACTGTACAATGAGCAGTTCTTC. Amino acids: CASSVDKGLYNEQFF.

The chain combines TRBV28 with TRBJ2-7; no reliable D call. Germline-derived CDR1 and CDR2 are MDHEN and SYDVKM. The germline V and J ends were trimmed by 2 bases and 6 bases, with 8 bases remaining between them. CDR3 length: 12 amino acids. The CDR3 loop reads CASSLPIGEQYF. In nucleotides, the CDR3 is TGTGCCAGCAGTTTACCGATAGGCGAGCAGTACTTC.

This clone was found once. Here the CDR3 reads CASSSTGQGSTEAFF. The CDR3, as DNA: TGTGCCAGCAGCTCGACGGGACAGGGGAGCACTGAAGCTTTCTTT. The chain recombines TRBV5-6 with TRBJ1-1, with 10 bases that match TRBD1. This CDR3 region has 15 residues. From germline, CDR1 is SGHDT and CDR2 YYEEEE. Unmatched junction bases numbered 6, after V lost 3 bases and J lost 4 bases.

This clone was seen a few times. The rearrangement uses TRBV10-1 and TRBJ2-3, with D unresolved. Germline-derived CDR1 and CDR2 are WNHNN and SYGVQD (reference sequence). Trimming took 4 bases from V and 8 from J, leaving 13 bases between them. This CDR3 has 13 residues. The CDR3 spells CASSGRARTTQYF. For the CDR3, the DNA is TGCGCCAGCAGTGGTCGGGCGCGCACTACGCAGTATTTT.

This clone has just one count. The chain couples TRBV4-1 to TRBJ2-2; weak D call: TRBD2 (6 bases). V lost 1 base to trimming and J lost 7 bases, with 7 bases between them. The CDR3 is made up of 13 amino acids. The germline V gene has CDR1 MGHRA and CDR2 YSYEKL. CDR3 residues: CASSQVGSGELFF. The CDR3 DNA reads TGCGCCAGCAGCCAAGTCGGGAGCGGGGAGCTGTTTTTT.

The chain has TRBV2 and TRBJ2-5, with 9 bases matching TRBD2. The CDR3 extends over 16 amino acids. Germline V gene lookup returns CDR1 SNHLY and CDR2 FYNNEI. The V segment lost 1 base and the J segment 1 base; nucleotides outside the gene matches: 4. In DNA form, the CDR3 reads TGTGCCAGCAGTGAAGGACTAGCGGAACCCCAAGAGACCCAGTACTTC. Amino acid sequence: CASSEGLAEPQETQYF.

This clone has a handful of counts. J is TRBJ1-1 and V is TRBV4-3; weak D call: TRBD1 (5 bases). The ends were cut back, 0 bases at V and 5 bases at J, with 16 bases in the middle. The CDR3 length is 16 residues. Germline V gene data show CDR1 as LGHNA and CDR2 as YSLEER. CDR3 sequence: CASSQDGAGLGTEAFF. The DNA for the CDR3 is TGCGCCAGCAGCCAAGATGGCGCAGGGTTGGGGACTGAAGCTTTCTTT.

V gene TRBV10-3 combines with J gene TRBJ2-7; D gene uncertain. Germline CDR1 and CDR2: ENHRY and SYGVKD. The CDR3 is made up of 13 amino acids. Trimming cost V 4 bases and J 0 bases, with 7 bases left between them. CDR3 DNA sequence: TGTGCCATCAGTGTAGATGGCTCCTACGAGCAGTACTTC. Its protein is CAISVDGSYEQYF.

The chain uses TRBV6-6 and TRBJ1-4; D is perhaps TRBD1 (5 bases). The length of the CDR3 is 16 residues. Germline CDR1 MNHNY, CDR2 SVGAGI (reference sequence). Trimming removed 5 bases at V and 5 bases at J, with 18 bases between. For the CDR3, the DNA is TGTGCCAGCAGTGGGGGTATGGGCAGCAAGAATGAAAAACTGTTTTTT. Amino acids: CASSGGMGSKNEKLFF.